One and the same sample provided the 17 T cell receptor beta chains below, sequenced in a study of OX40 agonist ivuxolimab in advanced cancers. Method: immunoSEQ multiplex PCR; TCRdb's copy keeps in-frame clones and lacks some. The table has 72,000 or so clones, about 86% seen once. The input for sequencing was CD4+ or CD8+ T cells sorted from blood, taken in a trial of the OX40 agonist ivuxolimab. The origin of the receptors is an adult with an advanced solid tumor such as melanoma, head and neck, liver or kidney cancer.

The genes are TRBV19 and TRBJ2-1; TRBD2 aligns across 10 bases. Trimming took 5 bases from V and 6 from J; bases not matched to a gene: 10. This CDR3 region has 16 residues. Looked up from germline, CDR1 is LNHDA and CDR2 is SQIVND (reference sequence). The CDR3 region is CASSEVAGGPFNEQFF. CDR3 DNA sequence: TGTGCCAGTAGTGAAGTAGCGGGGGGCCCCTTCAATGAGCAGTTCTTC.

This sequence joins TRBV10-3 and TRBJ2-1; no definite D call. This CDR3 region has 12 residues. Trimming removed 2 bases at V and 9 bases at J, with 8 bases between. Germline-derived CDR1 and CDR2 are ENHRY and SYGVKD. CDR3: CAISETVGEQFF. CDR3 sequence (DNA): TGTGCCATCAGTGAGACGGTAGGTGAGCAGTTCTTC.

The gene calls are TRBV11-2 and TRBJ1-2; no clear D gene. Trimming removed 5 bases from V and 4 bases from J, with 17 bases in between. The germline gives CDR1 SGHAT, CDR2 FQNNGV. This CDR3 region has 15 residues. CDR3: CASSLDSSLSYGYTF. As DNA, the CDR3 is TGTGCCAGCAGCCTCGACTCGAGCCTAAGCTATGGCTACACCTTC.

CDR3 protein: CASSLLGTGDSPLHF. CDR3 in DNA: TGCGCCAGCAGCTTGTTGGGGACAGGGGATTCACCCCTCCACTTT. The chain recombines TRBV5-1 with TRBJ1-6; TRBD1 aligns across 10 bases. The length of the CDR3 is 15 residues. V shed 1 base, J shed 8 bases, and the junction held 3 bases outside the gene matches. Germline V gives CDR1 SGHRS, CDR2 YFSETQ.

The chain recombines TRBV5-1 with TRBJ1-4; D is uncertain. The germline V gene encodes CDR1 SGHRS and CDR2 YFSETQ. V was shortened by 7 bases and J by 0 bases, with 19 bases between the two germline ends. The CDR3 runs 17 residues. The DNA for the CDR3 is TGCGCCAGCGCAGAACGTCACCCACTTGCAACTAATGAAAAACTGTTTTTT. Translating gives CASAERHPLATNEKLFF.

The V gene is TRBV10-2, the J gene TRBJ2-3; 10 bases align to TRBD2. CDR1 and CDR2 (germline): WSHSY, SAAADI. There are 15 residues in the CDR3. J lost 1 base, V lost 6 bases, and 4 bases had no gene match. CDR3: CASRITSGGTDTQYF. The DNA for the CDR3 is TGCGCCAGCAGGATAACTAGCGGGGGCACAGATACGCAGTATTTT.

The chain has TRBV19 and TRBJ2-5; D is unresolved. Trimming removed 5 bases from V and 4 bases from J, with 11 bases in between. Germline CDR1 is LNHDA and CDR2 is SQIVND (reference sequence). The CDR3 is 13 residues long. Here the CDR3 DNA reads TGTGCCAGTAGTCTCGTCGCAGCAGAGACCCAGTACTTC. Residues: CASSLVAAETQYF.

The rearrangement links TRBV9 to TRBJ2-1, with D possibly called TRBD1 or TRBD2 (5 bases each). Germline V gene lookup returns CDR1 SGDLS and CDR2 YYNGEE. The length of the CDR3 is 14 residues. Trimming shortened V by 4 bases and J by 5 bases, and 13 bases separated the two germline ends. The CDR3 here is CASSPSGTHNEQFF. For the CDR3, the DNA is TGTGCCAGCAGCCCCTCGGGGACGCACAATGAGCAGTTCTTC. Based on the CDR3 plus reference TRBV9 and TRBJ2-1, the full variable domain is DSGVTQTPKHLITATGQRVTLRCSPRSGDLSVYWYQQSLDQGLQFLIQYYNGEERAKGNILERFSAQQFPDLHSELNLSSLELGDSALYFCASSPSGTHNEQFFGPGTRLTVL.

The rearrangement links TRBV2 to TRBJ1-5; possible D gene TRBD1, 5 bases. V gave up 6 bases and J gave up 7 bases, with 13 bases separating them. This CDR3 has 13 amino acids. Germline V lookup: CDR1 SNHLY, CDR2 FYNNEI. The CDR3 sequence is CASSQGEGQPQHF. CDR3 nucleotide sequence: TGTGCCAGCAGCCAGGGAGAAGGGCAGCCCCAGCATTTT.

The rearrangement links TRBV7-8 to TRBJ1-4, with a weak D call TRBD1 (5 bases). Germline-derived CDR1 and CDR2 are SGHVS and FQNEAQ. The CDR3 totals 15 residues. V was clipped by 5 bases and J by 7 bases, with 17 bases between them. The CDR3 DNA is TGTGCCAGCAGCCCCGGGGGGGGTTCAGGTGAAAAACTGTTTTTT. It translates to CASSPGGGSGEKLFF.

The chain employs TRBV6-1 and TRBJ1-6; TRBD1 is a possible D gene (5 bases). The CDR3 spans 12 residues. V lost 5 bases and J lost 14, with 13 bases in between. CDR1 and CDR2 (germline): MNHNS, SASEGT. CDR3 DNA sequence: TGTGCCAGCAGTCAGGACATTCCATCCCTCCACTTT. Residues: CASSQDIPSLHF.

The chain combines TRBV6-5 with TRBJ2-7; D is possibly TRBD1 (6 bases). The germline gives CDR1 MNHEY, CDR2 SVGAGI. Trimming removed 8 bases from V and 3 bases from J, with 8 bases in between. The length of the CDR3 is 11 residues. CDR3 coding DNA: TGTGCCAGCCGAGGGGGCTACGAGCAGTACTTC. Amino acid sequence: CASRGGYEQYF.

The rearrangement links TRBV18 to TRBJ2-6; D call uncertain. V lost 6 bases to trimming and J lost 3 bases, with 9 bases between them. Germline lookup yields CDR1 KGHSH and CDR2 LQKENI. The CDR3 totals 14 residues. CDR3 nucleotide sequence: TGTGCCAGCTCCACCAGCCGTGGGGCCAACGTCCTGACTTTC. It is translated as CASSTSRGANVLTF. The full variable domain, its missing parts supplied by reference TRBV18 and TRBJ2-6, is NAGVMQNPRHLVRRRGQEARLRCSPMKGHSHVYWYRQLPEEGLKFMVYLQKENIIDESGMPKERFSAEFPKEGPSILRIQQVVRGDSAAYFCASSTSRGANVLTFGAGSRLTVL.

The rearrangement uses TRBV6-6 and TRBJ2-2, with a tentative D call TRBD2 (5 bases). Germline V gene sequence: CDR1 MNHNY, CDR2 SVGAGI (reference sequence). Trimming removed 6 bases from V and 1 base from J, with 9 bases in between. CDR3 length: 14 residues. The CDR3 spells CASRGDLNTGELFF. The CDR3 DNA sequence: TGTGCCAGCAGGGGAGACTTGAACACCGGGGAGCTGTTTTTT.

J is TRBJ1-4 and V is TRBV5-1; unclear D gene. V was clipped by 1 base and J by 3 bases, with 7 bases between them. CDR3 length: 14 residues. The germline gives CDR1 SGHRS, CDR2 YFSETQ. The CDR3 protein is CASSLNQANEKLFF. The CDR3 DNA reads as TGCGCCAGCAGCTTGAATCAGGCTAATGAAAAACTGTTTTTT.

The chain joins TRBV9 to TRBJ2-2; D uncertain. Germline V gene data show CDR1 as SGDLS and CDR2 as YYNGEE. V lost 0 bases, J lost 4 bases, and 7 bases lay in between. CDR3 length: 14 amino acids. The CDR3 loop reads CASSVGQPTGELFF. The CDR3 DNA reads TGTGCCAGCAGCGTAGGCCAGCCCACCGGGGAGCTGTTTTTT.

The V gene is TRBV18, the J gene TRBJ2-5; 8 bases map to TRBD1. The germline CDR1 and CDR2 sequences are KGHSH and LQKENI. The CDR3 has 17 amino acids. Trimming removed 0 bases from V and 3 bases from J; junction bases left unmatched: 9. The CDR3 nucleotides are TGTGCCAGCTCACCACCGCCCAGGGGGCAGTCCAAAGAGACCCAGTACTTC. Its protein product is CASSPPPRGQSKETQYF.